This entry lists 28 T cell receptor beta chains sequenced from one sample in a study of T cell responses to AZD1222 COVID-19 vaccine. Sequencing used immunoSEQ multiplex PCR; TCRdb keeps in-frame clones, though not all of them. This sample has over 80,000 clones, with approximately 93% found just once. The material was peripheral blood, obtained 28 days after the second AZD1222 dose. All receptors derive from an adult who received the AZD1222 COVID-19 vaccine.

This clone showed up just once. The V gene is TRBV7-3, the J gene TRBJ1-5, with 8 bases matching TRBD1. V lost 6 bases, J lost 7 bases, and 11 bases stayed unmatched. The V gene's germline CDR1 is SGHTA and CDR2 FQGTGA. This CDR3 is built from 15 residues. This CDR3 is CASRRKAGGFQPQHF. CDR3 bases: TGTGCCAGCAGACGTAAGGCAGGGGGCTTCCAGCCCCAGCATTTT.

The rearrangement uses TRBV19 and TRBJ1-1, with D tentatively TRBD1 (5 bases). V gave up 5 bases and J gave up 1 base, with 11 bases separating them. Germline V CDR1 and CDR2: LNHDA, SQIVND (reference sequence). The CDR3 runs 14 residues. The CDR3 loop reads CASSRIGTNTEAFF. CDR3 DNA sequence: TGTGCCAGTAGTCGCATAGGGACGAACACTGAAGCTTTCTTT.

The V and J genes are TRBV2 and TRBJ2-5; 9 bases match TRBD1. This CDR3 is 16 amino acids long. Germline values: CDR1 SNHLY, CDR2 FYNNEI. V shed 5 bases, J shed 5 bases, and the junction held 12 bases outside the gene matches. The CDR3 DNA follows: TGTGCCAGCAGTCCCCAGGTGGGACAGGGAAGGGAGACCCAGTACTTC. Amino acids: CASSPQVGQGRETQYF.

The V gene is TRBV11-2, the J gene TRBJ2-7; tentative D call: TRBD2 (7 bases). V dropped 3 bases and J dropped 5 bases, with 20 bases sitting between them. CDR3 length: 16 amino acids. Germline V gene sequence: CDR1 SGHAT, CDR2 FQNNGV. The CDR3 coding sequence is TGTGCCAGCAGCTTCGTAGGGGTAGGGGGGGCGGACGAGCAGTACTTC. Amino acids: CASSFVGVGGADEQYF.

This rearrangement joins TRBV5-1 to TRBJ1-2; tentatively, D is TRBD1 (5 bases). From germline, CDR1 is SGHRS and CDR2 YFSETQ. The CDR3 runs 14 residues. V was cut by 3 bases and J by 4 bases, with 13 bases left in between. CDR3 sequence (DNA): TGCGCCAGCAGCTCTGGTGGGGCTACCTATGGCTACACCTTC. Its protein is CASSSGGATYGYTF. Full variable domain (rest looked up from reference TRBV5-1 and TRBJ1-2): KAGVTQTPRYLIKTRGQQVTLSCSPISGHRSVSWYQQTPGQGLQFLFEYFSETQRNKGNFPGRFSGRQFSNSRSEMNVSTLELGDSALYLCASSSGGATYGYTFGSGTRLTVV.

This chain's CDR3 is CASSQDRGDTEAFF. For the CDR3, the DNA is TGTGCCAGCAGTCAGGACAGGGGGGACACTGAAGCTTTCTTT. The chain uses TRBV6-6 and TRBJ1-1; 10 nucleotides align to TRBD1. Germline V CDR1 and CDR2: MNHNY, SVGAGI (reference sequence). CDR3 length equals 14 residues. With 5 bases clipped from V and 3 bases from J, the junction kept 3 bases outside the gene matches.

J is TRBJ2-7 and V is TRBV24-1, with D possibly being TRBD2 (6 bases). Trimming took off 2 bases at V and 7 bases at J, with 17 bases between the two ends. This CDR3 spans 15 amino acids. Germline V gene data show CDR1 as KGHDR and CDR2 as SFDVKD. This CDR3 is CATSDSGLQRVEQYF. The CDR3 region has the DNA TGTGCCACCAGTGATTCGGGACTTCAGCGGGTTGAGCAGTACTTC.

This clone was detected only a few times. The rearrangement links TRBV27 to TRBJ2-4; 9 nucleotides align to TRBD1. Germline V CDR1 and CDR2: MNHEY, SMNVEV (reference sequence). CDR3 length equals 18 residues. With 3 bases clipped from V and 0 bases from J, the junction kept 9 bases outside the gene matches. CDR3 nucleotides: TGTGCCAGCAGTTTTGGGACAGGGTGGGGAATAGCCAAAAACATTCAGTACTTC. Its translation is CASSFGTGWGIAKNIQYF.

This clone was seen just once. The gene calls are TRBV10-3 and TRBJ2-1; 7 bases match TRBD2. J gave up 0 bases and V 2 bases, and 7 bases lay outside the gene matches. Germline CDR1 and CDR2: ENHRY and SYGVKD. The CDR3 extends over 17 amino acids. The CDR3 reads CAISEPLAAGSYNEQFF. CDR3 nucleotides: TGTGCCATCAGTGAGCCCCTAGCGGCGGGCTCCTACAATGAGCAGTTCTTC.

V gene TRBV7-9 combines with J gene TRBJ2-7; D is unresolved. Germline V CDR1 and CDR2: SEHNR, FQNEAQ (reference sequence). CDR3 length equals 15 residues. V was clipped by 1 base and J by 1 base, with 11 bases between them. Here the CDR3 reads CASSLVGIGSYEQYF. In DNA form, the CDR3 reads TGTGCCAGCAGCTTAGTTGGCATCGGTTCCTACGAGCAGTACTTC.

V and J are TRBV19 and TRBJ2-3, with 8 bases identical to TRBD1. The J segment lost 1 base and the V segment lost 10 bases, leaving 7 bases of the junction unmatched. The CDR3 has 14 residues. Germline V gene lookup returns CDR1 LNHDA and CDR2 SQIVND (reference sequence). DNA for the CDR3: TGTGCCACAGACTTGGGACAGGGCACAGATACGCAGTATTTT. Its translation: CATDLGQGTDTQYF. The variable domain in full, with the rest retrieved from reference TRBV19 and TRBJ2-3, is DGGITQSPKYLFRKEGQNVTLSCEQNLNHDAMYWYRQDPGQGLRLIYYSQIVNDFQKGDIAEGYSVSREKKESFPLTVTSAQKNPTAFYLCATDLGQGTDTQYFGPGTRLTVL.

The J gene is TRBJ1-2, the V gene TRBV7-9; no clear D. The germline CDR1 and CDR2 sequences are SEHNR and FQNEAQ (reference sequence). V was pared by 5 bases and J by 0 bases, with 13 bases between. This CDR3 has 15 amino acids. In DNA, the CDR3 is TGTGCCAGCAGCCGCATCGGAAGTGCTAACTATGGCTACACCTTC. It is translated as CASSRIGSANYGYTF.

Comments on this clone: The same CDR3 is also encoded by other DNA sequences in this sample. The chain employs TRBV28 and TRBJ2-7; D uncertain. CDR3 length: 12 amino acids. In germline, CDR1 is MDHEN, CDR2 SYDVKM. V was clipped by 6 bases and J by 3 bases, with 9 bases between them. The chain's CDR3 is CASSLGSYEQYF. CDR3 in DNA: TGTGCCAGCAGCCTCGGCAGCTACGAGCAGTACTTC.

The V gene is TRBV19, the J gene TRBJ1-1, with D possibly matching TRBD1 (5 bases). Germline CDR1 and CDR2: LNHDA and SQIVND (reference sequence). V lost 3 bases to trimming and J lost 1 base, with 18 bases between them. CDR3 size: 17 residues. The chain's CDR3 is CASSIPIWEGKNTEAFF. The CDR3 DNA follows: TGTGCCAGTAGTATTCCCATCTGGGAGGGGAAGAACACTGAAGCTTTCTTT.

V and J are TRBV19 and TRBJ1-2; D remains ambiguous. The V and J ends lost 7 bases and 3 bases respectively, with 12 bases between them. The CDR3 extends over 13 amino acids. From germline, CDR1 is LNHDA and CDR2 SQIVND (reference sequence). CDR3 bases: TGTGCCAGTAATACTGGCGGTTACTATGGCTACACCTTC. Translated, it gives CASNTGGYYGYTF.

A few counts support this clone. The chain has TRBV28 and TRBJ1-1; TRBD1 matches at 9 bases. CDR1 and CDR2 (germline): MDHEN, SYDVKM. With 6 bases clipped from V and 4 bases from J, the junction kept 9 bases outside the gene matches. The CDR3 is made up of 15 amino acids. DNA of the CDR3: TGTGCCAGCAGATATACAGGGGGCGCGTTCACTGAAGCTTTCTTT. This encodes CASRYTGGAFTEAFF. Looking up the rest from reference TRBV28 and TRBJ1-1 gives the full variable domain: DVKVTQSSRYLVKRTGEKVFLECVQDMDHENMFWYRQDPGLGLRLIYFSYDVKMKEKGDIPEGYSVSREKKERFSLILESASTNQTSMYLCASRYTGGAFTEAFFGQGTRLTVV.

The chain combines TRBV13 with TRBJ1-1; D gene uncertain. CDR1 is PRHDT and CDR2 is FYEKMQ in the germline V gene (reference sequence). CDR3 length: 15 residues. The germline V and J ends were trimmed by 5 bases and 0 bases, with 13 bases remaining between them. This CDR3 is CASSDRRTVNTEAFF. In nucleotides, the CDR3 is TGTGCCAGCAGCGACCGGCGGACGGTGAACACTGAAGCTTTCTTT.

The chain couples TRBV29-1 to TRBJ2-1, with a possible D match to TRBD1 (6 bases). Per germline, CDR1 SQVTM and CDR2 ANQGSEA. Trimming removed 7 bases at V and 5 bases at J, with 15 bases between. The CDR3 loop spans 13 amino acids. In DNA, the CDR3 is TGCAGCGCTGTAACCAACAGGGACAATGAGCAGTTCTTC. This sequence encodes CSAVTNRDNEQFF.

The chain is built from TRBV18 and TRBJ1-2; 7 bases are a match to TRBD1. The CDR3 is 14 amino acids. V lost 4 bases and J lost 6; bases outside the gene matches: 8. Germline CDR1 KGHSH, CDR2 LQKENI. CDR3: CASSLQGGADGYTF. The CDR3 DNA sequence: TGTGCCAGCTCACTCCAGGGGGGGGCCGATGGCTACACCTTC.

The chain is built from TRBV19 and TRBJ1-5; 8 bases are shared with TRBD1. The CDR3 covers 13 residues. Losses at the gene ends were 5 bases for V and 7 bases for J; bases not matched to a gene: 4. The germline V gene encodes CDR1 LNHDA and CDR2 SQIVND (reference sequence). CDR3 DNA: TGTGCCAGTAGTCGACAGGGGATACAGCCCCAGCATTTT. Its protein is CASSRQGIQPQHF.

CDR3 coding DNA: TGTGCCAGCTCAGACAGGGGGCAGGGCGAGCAGTACTTC. Protein: CASSDRGQGEQYF. The V gene is TRBV19, the J gene TRBJ2-7; 10 nucleotides line up with TRBD1. This CDR3 comprises 13 residues. Germline loops: CDR1 LNHDA, CDR2 SQIVND (reference sequence). V shed 9 bases, J shed 6 bases, and the junction held 8 bases outside the gene matches.

The rearrangement uses TRBV7-2 and TRBJ2-7; tentatively, D is TRBD1 (6 bases). Deletions cut 5 bases from V and 6 bases from J, with 11 bases between. Looked up from germline, CDR1 is SGHTA and CDR2 is FQGNSA. The CDR3 extends over 12 amino acids. CDR3 in DNA: TGTGCCAGCAGCCACAGGGAGCGCGAGCAGTACTTC. It translates to CASSHREREQYF.

V is TRBV6-5 and J is TRBJ1-2; 7 nucleotides align to TRBD1. The CDR3 contains 14 residues. V was clipped by 4 bases and J by 2 bases; unmatched bases: 4. From germline, CDR1 is MNHEY and CDR2 SVGAGI. CDR3: CASSLGQANYGYTF. The CDR3 bases are TGTGCCAGCAGTTTAGGACAGGCCAACTATGGCTACACCTTC.

V gene TRBV10-3 combines with J gene TRBJ2-1; 12 bases are shared with TRBD2. CDR3 length: 16 amino acids. V shed 0 bases and J 10 bases; nucleotides not matched to a gene: 7. The germline CDR1 and CDR2 sequences are ENHRY and SYGVKD. CDR3 loop: CAISESGTSGRKEQFF. CDR3 DNA sequence: TGTGCCATCAGTGAGTCGGGAACTAGCGGGAGGAAGGAGCAGTTCTTC.

This clone was found once. The V and J genes are TRBV7-2 and TRBJ2-5; D gene unclear. The CDR3 loop spans 11 amino acids. Per the germline V gene, CDR1 is SGHTA and CDR2 is FQGNSA. V was pared by 1 base and J by 4 bases, with 1 base between. CDR3 in DNA: TGTGCCAGCAGCTTAGTAGAGACCCAGTACTTC. This gives the protein CASSLVETQYF.

The genes are TRBV25-1 and TRBJ2-2; TRBD1 agrees at 9 bases. The CDR3 spans 16 residues. Germline V gene lookup returns CDR1 MGHDK and CDR2 SYGVNS. V shed 3 bases and J 3 bases; nucleotides not matched to a gene: 5. Here the CDR3 reads CASSDWGQGHTGELFF. The CDR3 nucleotides read TGTGCCAGCAGTGACTGGGGACAGGGACACACCGGGGAGCTGTTTTTT.

The gene calls are TRBV11-2 and TRBJ1-1; D unresolved. This CDR3 spans 15 amino acids. Trimming removed 3 bases at V and 1 base at J, with 12 bases between. Germline V gene data show CDR1 as SGHAT and CDR2 as FQNNGV. In DNA form, the CDR3 reads TGTGCCAGCAGCTTGTCCCGGCAGACGAACACTGAAGCTTTCTTT. Its translation is CASSLSRQTNTEAFF.

V usage is TRBV28 and J usage is TRBJ2-1; unclear D gene. Looked up from germline, CDR1 is MDHEN and CDR2 is SYDVKM. The CDR3 length is 14 residues. V lost 5 bases, J lost 4 bases, and 12 bases lay in between. The CDR3 DNA is TGTGCCAGCAGTCGGATAACCCCTTACAATGAGCAGTTCTTC. Encoded protein: CASSRITPYNEQFF. The full variable domain, rest sourced from reference TRBV28 and TRBJ2-1, is DVKVTQSSRYLVKRTGEKVFLECVQDMDHENMFWYRQDPGLGLRLIYFSYDVKMKEKGDIPEGYSVSREKKERFSLILESASTNQTSMYLCASSRITPYNEQFFGPGTRLTVL.